What follows are 21 T cell receptor beta chains derived from one specimen sequenced in a study of blood T cell dynamics during melanoma immunotherapy. Some clones are missing from TCRdb's copy, which holds only in-frame ones; the method was immunoSEQ multiplex PCR. The table lists approximately 4,400 clones, 78% of them singletons, with around 59% in the top ten. Time point: week 3, after first cycle of checkpoint inhibitor. The sequencing used blood, collected from a patient treated with checkpoint blockade. Receptor source: a human donor with melanoma.

The chain carries TRBV11-2 and TRBJ1-1; no clear D gene. This CDR3 contains 14 residues. V was cut by 4 bases and J by 1 base, with 10 bases left in between. Germline loops: CDR1 SGHAT, CDR2 FQNNGV. CDR3 nucleotide sequence: TGTGCCAGCAGCTCCTGGACGGGGAACACTGAAGCTTTCTTT. Encoded protein: CASSSWTGNTEAFF.

The chain uses TRBV6-1 and TRBJ2-4; 7 bases line up with TRBD1. Looked up from germline, CDR1 is MNHNS and CDR2 is SASEGT. The CDR3 sequence is 15 residues long. V trimming: 5 bases; J trimming: 5 bases; junction bases outside the gene matches: 9. The CDR3 is CASSQSFGQENIQYF. The CDR3 nucleotides are TGTGCCAGCAGTCAGTCGTTTGGACAGGAAAACATTCAGTACTTC.

The V gene is TRBV11-2, the J gene TRBJ1-2; TRBD1 matches at 10 bases. The ends lost 3 bases at V and 9 bases at J; junction bases unmatched: 10. Germline V gives CDR1 SGHAT, CDR2 FQNNGV. The CDR3 totals 15 residues. The CDR3 nucleotides read TGTGCCAGCAGCTTCCAACCGGGACAGGGGTCACGCTACACCTTC. This encodes CASSFQPGQGSRYTF.

The chain has TRBV7-3 and TRBJ2-3; D possibly matches TRBD1 or TRBD2 (7 bases each). Deletions cut 5 bases from V and 1 base from J, with 10 bases between. The CDR3 length is 14 residues. The germline gives CDR1 SGHTA, CDR2 FQGTGA. CDR3 loop: CASSPGGGTDTQYF. The CDR3, as DNA: TGTGCCAGCAGCCCAGGGGGGGGCACAGATACGCAGTATTTT. Variable domain in full (rest from reference TRBV7-3 and TRBJ2-3): GAGVSQTPSNKVTEKGKYVELRCDPISGHTALYWYRQSLGQGPEFLIYFQGTGAADDSGLPNDRFFAVRPEGSVSTLKIQRTERGDSAVYLCASSPGGGTDTQYFGPGTRLTVL.

This clone was observed a few times. The chain carries TRBV7-4 and TRBJ2-7, with TRBD2 matching over 11 bases. Germline V gives CDR1 SGHVT, CDR2 SQSDAQ. The CDR3 is 17 residues long. After removal of 1 base from V and 2 bases from J, the junction contained 7 bases not matched to a gene. CDR3: CASSLGLAGGLPYEQYF. The CDR3 DNA reads TGTGCCAGCAGCTTAGGGCTAGCGGGGGGACTCCCCTACGAGCAGTACTTC.

This rearrangement joins TRBV2 to TRBJ2-6; D is undetermined. The germline V and J ends were trimmed by 4 bases and 5 bases, with 21 bases remaining between them. The CDR3 contains 18 residues. Germline-derived CDR1 and CDR2 are SNHLY and FYNNEI. The DNA for the CDR3 is TGTGCCAGCAGTGCCGTAGGTTACCGATACAGTCGGGCCAACGTCCTGACTTTC. This codes for CASSAVGYRYSRANVLTF.

The rearrangement links TRBV5-1 to TRBJ1-3, with a weak D call TRBD1 (6 bases). The germline V gene has CDR1 SGHRS and CDR2 YFSETQ. The CDR3 sequence is 14 residues long. Trimming removed 2 bases from V and 2 bases from J, with 8 bases in between. The CDR3 DNA is TGCGCCAGCAGCTTAGGACAGCCTGGAAACACCATATATTTT. Translated: CASSLGQPGNTIYF.

A remark on this clone: Other DNA variants within this sample encode the same CDR3. The CDR3 spells CASSSRRGPKQLFF. DNA for the CDR3: TGTGCCAGCAGCAGCCGCCGGGGCCCGAAGCAACTGTTTTTT. This rearrangement joins TRBV7-8 to TRBJ1-4; TRBD1 might be the D (5 bases). The CDR3 length is 14 residues. Germline CDR1 reads SGHVS; CDR2 reads FQNEAQ. Trimming removed 5 bases at V and 12 bases at J, with 19 bases between.

This clone was detected only once. The DNA of the CDR3 is TGCGCCAGCTCCTTGCCCCCAGGAAACTATGGCTACACCTTC. Amino acids: CASSLPPGNYGYTF. The rearrangement joins TRBV5-1 to TRBJ1-2; D gene unclear. The V gene lost 7 bases and the J gene lost 2 bases, with 15 bases spanning the gap. Looked up from germline, CDR1 is SGHRS and CDR2 is YFSETQ. CDR3 length: 14 residues.

This chain links TRBV5-1 with TRBJ2-3, with 11 bases that match TRBD2. V was clipped by 3 bases and J by 5 bases; unmatched bases: 5. There are 15 residues in the CDR3. Germline V gene lookup returns CDR1 SGHRS and CDR2 YFSETQ. The DNA for the CDR3 is TGCGCCAGCAGCTCGACCGGGACTAGCGGAGATACGCAGTATTTT. This translates into CASSSTGTSGDTQYF.

This clone was recorded only once. CDR3 bases: TGCGCCAGCAGTGGCGGGCTTTTGACGGGGACTGAAGCTTTCTTT. It is translated as CASSGGLLTGTEAFF. The chain combines TRBV5-1 with TRBJ1-1; D remains unclear. The CDR3 contains 15 residues. The V and J ends lost 5 bases and 5 bases respectively, with 19 bases between them. The germline V gene has CDR1 SGHRS and CDR2 YFSETQ.

The chain combines TRBV6-4 with TRBJ1-3; D uncertain. Trimming left V 4 bases short and J 0 bases short, with 7 bases between. Germline V CDR1 and CDR2: MRHNA, SNTAGT. The CDR3 covers 14 residues. CDR3 sequence reads: CASSVPSSGNTIYF. In nucleotides, the CDR3 is TGTGCCAGCAGTGTCCCTAGCTCTGGAAACACCATATATTTT.

This clone was seen more than once but under ten times. The CDR3 DNA follows: TGTGCCAGCAGCGGCCGGGACAACTCCTACGAGCAGTACTTC. It translates to CASSGRDNSYEQYF. J is TRBJ2-7 and V is TRBV9, with a possible D match to TRBD1 (6 bases). Between the trimmed V and J ends, which lost 3 bases and 0 bases, there was a span of 10 bases. The germline gives CDR1 SGDLS, CDR2 YYNGEE. The CDR3 runs 14 residues.

This clone was seen only a few times. V and J are TRBV6-5 and TRBJ1-5, with 7 bases identical to TRBD1. Germline V CDR1 and CDR2: MNHEY, SVGAGI. J was trimmed by 5 bases and V by 4 bases; bases with no gene match: 5. The CDR3 extends over 14 amino acids. The CDR3 DNA sequence: TGTGCCAGCAGTTGGGGAACAGGGGATCAGCCCCAGCATTTT. Translation: CASSWGTGDQPQHF.

This clone was counted only a few times. The V and J genes are TRBV11-3 and TRBJ1-2; D might be TRBD1 (6 bases). From germline, CDR1 is SGHNT and CDR2 YENEEA. The CDR3 covers 15 residues. The ends were cut back, 5 bases at V and 6 bases at J, with 19 bases in the middle. CDR3 amino acids: CASSPSSPGANGYTF. The CDR3 coding sequence is TGTGCCAGCAGCCCATCCAGCCCGGGGGCAAATGGCTACACCTTC.

V usage is TRBV5-1 and J usage is TRBJ2-1; TRBD2 is a possible D gene (6 bases). V lost 1 base, J lost 8 bases, and 19 bases lay in between. The CDR3 loop spans 16 amino acids. Germline-derived CDR1 and CDR2 are SGHRS and YFSETQ. The CDR3 here is CASSLMPAGNGYEQFF. The CDR3 DNA reads TGCGCCAGCAGCTTGATGCCGGCGGGGAATGGGTATGAGCAGTTCTTC.

The V gene is TRBV5-1, the J gene TRBJ2-5; 7 bases line up with TRBD1. There are 15 residues in the CDR3. V was pared by 4 bases and J by 7 bases, with 13 bases of the junction left unmatched. Germline V gene lookup returns CDR1 SGHRS and CDR2 YFSETQ. This CDR3 is CASSQMTGTSGTQYF. CDR3 nucleotide sequence: TGCGCCAGCAGCCAGATGACAGGGACCTCGGGGACCCAGTACTTC.

The V call is TRBV21-1, the J call TRBJ1-3; the table gives TRBD1 as D, unverified against the DNA. TRBV21-1 is flagged as a pseudogene. The CDR3 covers 17 residues. This CDR3 is CASSSRGLQVSGNTIYF. The CDR3 DNA reads as TGTGCCAGCAGCTCCCGTGGGTTACAGGTCTCTGGAAACACCATATATTTT.

This clone has only one observation. The chain links TRBV4-1 to TRBJ2-5, with a weak D call TRBD1 (5 bases). Near its end, the DNA agrees better with TRBJ2-7, so the J call may be wrong. CDR1 and CDR2 (germline): MGHRA, YSYEKL. The CDR3 covers 14 residues. CDR3 loop: CASSQESAGREQYF. The CDR3 bases are TGCGCCAGCAGCCAAGAGAGCGCAGGGCGCGAGCAGTACTTC.

V and J are TRBV5-6 and TRBJ2-1, with 9 bases matching TRBD2. Germline assignment: CDR1 SGHDT and CDR2 YYEEEE. V lost 0 bases and J lost 4; bases outside the gene matches: 2. The length of the CDR3 is 15 residues. In DNA, the CDR3 is TGTGCCAGCAGCTTGGCGGGACTAGCTTACAATGAGCAGTTCTTC. Residues: CASSLAGLAYNEQFF.

The chain links TRBV7-6 to TRBJ2-2; possible D gene TRBD2, 5 bases. Trimming took off 5 bases at V and 7 bases at J, with 11 bases between the two ends. From germline, CDR1 is SGHVS and CDR2 FNYEAQ. The CDR3 spans 13 residues. The CDR3 loop is CASSLTRDGELFF. In nucleotides, the CDR3 is TGTGCCAGCAGCCTGACCCGGGACGGGGAGCTGTTTTTT.